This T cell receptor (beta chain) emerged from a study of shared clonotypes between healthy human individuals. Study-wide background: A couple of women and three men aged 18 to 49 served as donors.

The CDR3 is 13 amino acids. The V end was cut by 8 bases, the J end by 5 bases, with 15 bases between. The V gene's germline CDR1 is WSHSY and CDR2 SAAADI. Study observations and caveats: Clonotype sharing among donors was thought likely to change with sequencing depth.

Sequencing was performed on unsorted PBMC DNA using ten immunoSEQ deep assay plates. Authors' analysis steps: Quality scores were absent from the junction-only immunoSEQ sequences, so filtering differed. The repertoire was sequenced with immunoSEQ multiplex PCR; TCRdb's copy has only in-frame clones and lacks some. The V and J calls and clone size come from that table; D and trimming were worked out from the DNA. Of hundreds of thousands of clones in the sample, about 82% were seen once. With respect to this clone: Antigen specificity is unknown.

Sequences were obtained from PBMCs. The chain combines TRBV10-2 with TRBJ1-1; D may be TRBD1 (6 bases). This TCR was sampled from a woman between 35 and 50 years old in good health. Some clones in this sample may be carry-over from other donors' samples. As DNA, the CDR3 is TGCGCCAGCCAGACAGGCCGGGGGACTGAAGCTTTCTTT. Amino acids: CASQTGRGTEAFF.